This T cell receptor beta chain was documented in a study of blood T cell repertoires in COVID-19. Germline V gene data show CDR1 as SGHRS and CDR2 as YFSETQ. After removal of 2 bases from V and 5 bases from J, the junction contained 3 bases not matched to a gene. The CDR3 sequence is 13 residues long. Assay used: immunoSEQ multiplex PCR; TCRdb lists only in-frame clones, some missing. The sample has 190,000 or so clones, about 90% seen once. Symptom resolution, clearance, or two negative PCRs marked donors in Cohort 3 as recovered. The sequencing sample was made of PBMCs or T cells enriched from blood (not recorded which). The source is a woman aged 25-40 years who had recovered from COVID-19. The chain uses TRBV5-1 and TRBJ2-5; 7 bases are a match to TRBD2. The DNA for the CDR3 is TGCGCCAGCAGCTTAGCGGGGTTTGAGACCCAGTACTTC. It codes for CASSLAGFETQYF.